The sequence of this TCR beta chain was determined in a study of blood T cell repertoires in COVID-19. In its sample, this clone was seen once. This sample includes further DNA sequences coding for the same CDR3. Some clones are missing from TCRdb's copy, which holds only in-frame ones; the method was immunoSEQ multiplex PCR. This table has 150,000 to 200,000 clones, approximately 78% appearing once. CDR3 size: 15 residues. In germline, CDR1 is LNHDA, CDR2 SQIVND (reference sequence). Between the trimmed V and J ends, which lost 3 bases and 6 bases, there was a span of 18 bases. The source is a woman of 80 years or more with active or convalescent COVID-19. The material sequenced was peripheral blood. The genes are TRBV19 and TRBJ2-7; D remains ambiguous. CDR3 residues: CASSIVGSIPREQYF. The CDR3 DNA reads TGTGCCAGTAGTATCGTGGGCAGCATCCCCCGCGAGCAGTACTTC.